The 26 T cell receptor beta chains below were found in one sample sequenced in a study of beta chain features in type 1 diabetes. The isolated RNA, all of it, was reverse transcribed, so expressed TCRB transcripts were what got sequenced. The protocol was immunoSEQ multiplex PCR, while the TCRdb copy is restricted to in-frame clones and leaves out a portion. Of about 410,000 clones in the sample, around 14% were seen once. The sample comprised naive CD4+ T cells from blood. The receptors derive from a young man in good health.

The chain combines TRBV2 with TRBJ1-2, with TRBD1 matching over 9 bases. V lost 6 bases, J lost 2 bases, and 7 bases stayed unmatched. Germline V CDR1 and CDR2: SNHLY, FYNNEI. The CDR3 covers 15 residues. The CDR3, as DNA: TGTGCCAGCAGGCCTACAGGGGGCGCAAACTATGGCTACACCTTC. Translating gives CASRPTGGANYGYTF.

The rearrangement joins TRBV15 to TRBJ1-5; TRBD1 is a possible D gene (6 bases). This CDR3 is built from 15 residues. V shed 2 bases and J shed 4 bases, with 12 bases lying between them. The germline V gene has CDR1 LNHNV and CDR2 YYDKDF (reference sequence). In DNA form, the CDR3 reads TGTGCCACCAGCAGACCGGGGGCTAATAATCAGCCCCAGCATTTT. This codes for CATSRPGANNQPQHF.

This clone was picked up a small number of times. This chain connects TRBV9 to TRBJ2-1; no definite D call. CDR1 and CDR2 (germline): SGDLS, YYNGEE. Trimming cost V 0 bases and J 0 bases, with 25 bases left between them. The CDR3 is 21 amino acids. The CDR3 sequence is CASSVVPVSPIRLSSYNEQFF. As DNA, the CDR3 is TGTGCCAGCAGCGTAGTACCGGTCTCCCCTATCCGACTGTCCTCCTACAATGAGCAGTTCTTC.

This clone was found many times. The chain carries TRBV2 and TRBJ2-3; D gene unclear. V was pared by 8 bases and J by 0 bases, with 9 bases between. This CDR3 has 13 residues. CDR1 is SNHLY and CDR2 is FYNNEI in the germline V gene. CDR3 amino acids: CASWLASTDTQYF. CDR3 DNA sequence: TGTGCCAGCTGGTTAGCTAGCACAGATACGCAGTATTTT.

CDR3 sequence (DNA): TGTGCCAGCAGCTCCCTAGCGTACTTGGGAGAGCAGTTCTTC. It specifies CASSSLAYLGEQFF. The genes are TRBV7-9 and TRBJ2-1; TRBD2 might be the D (6 bases). The CDR3 has 14 residues. Germline lookup yields CDR1 SEHNR and CDR2 FQNEAQ (reference sequence). V was clipped by 4 bases and J by 10 bases, with 17 bases between them.

This sequence joins TRBV7-9 and TRBJ1-1; 11 nucleotides agree with TRBD1. The V segment lost 4 bases and the J segment 3 bases; nucleotides outside the gene matches: 1. The CDR3 has 14 amino acids. Germline lookup yields CDR1 SEHNR and CDR2 FQNEAQ (reference sequence). The CDR3 bases are TGTGCCAGCAGCTGGGACAGGGGGGACACTGAAGCTTTCTTT. Residues: CASSWDRGDTEAFF. Using reference TRBV7-9 and TRBJ1-1 for the parts outside the CDR3, the full variable domain is DTGVSQNPRHKITKRGQNVTFRCDPISEHNRLYWYRQTLGQGPEFLTYFQNEAQLEKSRLLSDRFSAERPKGSFSTLEIQRTEQGDSAMYLCASSWDRGDTEAFFGQGTRLTVV.

This clone appeared a few times. The chain joins TRBV25-1 to TRBJ2-7; D might be TRBD2 (5 bases). The CDR3 loop spans 11 amino acids. The V gene lost 4 bases and the J gene lost 6 bases, with 7 bases spanning the gap. CDR1 and CDR2 from the germline V gene are MGHDK and SYGVNS. The DNA of the CDR3 is TGTGCCAGCAGTGTTGGAGGCGAGCAGTACTTC. Amino acid sequence: CASSVGGEQYF.

V and J are TRBV9 and TRBJ2-1; TRBD2 aligns across 13 bases. Germline V gives CDR1 SGDLS, CDR2 YYNGEE. The J segment lost 4 bases and the V segment lost 4 bases, leaving 5 bases of the junction unmatched. The CDR3 is 16 residues long. CDR3 loop: CASSTQGLAGYNEQFF. In DNA, the CDR3 is TGTGCCAGCAGCACCCAGGGACTAGCGGGATACAATGAGCAGTTCTTC.

This clone has only one observation. The chain links TRBV5-1 to TRBJ2-3, with 14 bases identical to TRBD2. V lost 6 bases and J lost 12; bases outside the gene matches: 9. In germline, CDR1 is SGHRS, CDR2 YFSETQ. There are 14 residues in the CDR3. CDR3 nucleotide sequence: TGCGCCAGCACCGGGACTAGCGGGGGCCCCGCCCAGTATTTT. Its translation is CASTGTSGGPAQYF.

V gene TRBV6-5 combines with J gene TRBJ1-2, with D possibly matching TRBD1 (5 bases). V lost 11 bases to trimming and J lost 7 bases, with 17 bases between them. Germline V lookup: CDR1 MNHEY, CDR2 SVGAGI. This CDR3 contains 12 residues. The DNA of the CDR3 is TGTGCCTCTAGAACAGGCCGCGGTGGCTACACCTTC. Its protein is CASRTGRGGYTF.

This clone showed up just a few times. The CDR3 DNA sequence: TGTGCCAGCAATAGGCAGGCCTCCACAGATACGCAGTATTTT. This codes for CASNRQASTDTQYF. The chain couples TRBV27 to TRBJ2-3, with no clear D. V dropped 7 bases and J dropped 2 bases, with 13 bases sitting between them. CDR1 and CDR2 (germline): MNHEY, SMNVEV (reference sequence). The CDR3 extends over 14 amino acids.

The chain uses TRBV7-2 and TRBJ2-7; D may be TRBD1 or TRBD2 (6 bases each). The CDR3 consists of 18 residues. Germline V lookup: CDR1 SGHTA, CDR2 FQGNSA. V lost 0 bases and J lost 3, with 21 bases in between. The CDR3 reads CASSLAPGDSSAFYEQYF. DNA of the CDR3: TGTGCCAGCAGCTTAGCGCCAGGGGACTCCTCGGCCTTCTACGAGCAGTACTTC.

This chain uses TRBV4-3 with TRBJ2-7; 9 nucleotides match TRBD1. The trim removed 3 bases at V and 4 bases at J, leaving 7 bases unmatched. CDR3 length: 15 amino acids. Germline CDR1 is LGHNA and CDR2 is YSLEER. CDR3 in amino acids: CASSHTGGQGYEQYF. The CDR3 coding sequence is TGCGCCAGCAGCCACACGGGGGGACAGGGTTACGAGCAGTACTTC.

A few counts support this clone. This chain links TRBV9 with TRBJ1-1; TRBD1 is a possible D gene (6 bases). The germline V gene encodes CDR1 SGDLS and CDR2 YYNGEE. The CDR3 is 14 residues long. With 3 bases removed from V and 4 bases from J, the gap between germline ends came to 13 bases. The DNA of the CDR3 is TGTGCCAGCAGCGGACAGGTCACGGGCACTGAAGCTTTCTTT. This encodes CASSGQVTGTEAFF.

This clone was recorded a few times. This chain connects TRBV9 to TRBJ2-5; a possible D gene is TRBD1 (6 bases). The V gene's germline CDR1 is SGDLS and CDR2 YYNGEE. V lost 6 bases to trimming and J lost 2 bases, with 17 bases between them. The CDR3 totals 15 residues. The CDR3 reads CASTLSTDRQETQYF. The CDR3 region has the DNA TGTGCCAGCACCTTGTCCACCGACAGGCAAGAGACCCAGTACTTC.

This clone was seen more than once but under ten times. This chain connects TRBV15 to TRBJ2-3, with TRBD2 matching over 9 bases. V was pared by 3 bases and J by 2 bases, with 6 bases of the junction left unmatched. Germline CDR1 and CDR2: LNHNV and YYDKDF (reference sequence). The CDR3 extends over 16 amino acids. This CDR3 reads CATSRDVAGATDTQYF. In nucleotides, the CDR3 is TGTGCCACCAGCAGGGATGTAGCGGGAGCCACAGATACGCAGTATTTT.

Only a few counts were recorded for this clone. V usage is TRBV9 and J usage is TRBJ2-3; D gene ambiguous. Germline assignment: CDR1 SGDLS and CDR2 YYNGEE. This CDR3 is 14 amino acids long. Deletions cut 4 bases from V and 3 bases from J, with 12 bases between. CDR3 DNA sequence: TGTGCCAGCAGCCTTGCAGACCGAACAGATACGCAGTATTTT. Its translation is CASSLADRTDTQYF. Drawing the rest from reference TRBV9 and TRBJ2-3, the complete variable domain is DSGVTQTPKHLITATGQRVTLRCSPRSGDLSVYWYQQSLDQGLQFLIQYYNGEERAKGNILERFSAQQFPDLHSELNLSSLELGDSALYFCASSLADRTDTQYFGPGTRLTVL.

The gene calls are TRBV10-3 and TRBJ2-7, with 8 bases aligning to TRBD1. This CDR3 region has 15 residues. CDR1 is ENHRY and CDR2 is SYGVKD in the germline V gene. Trimming cost V 6 bases and J 0 bases; bases outside gene matches: 7. CDR3 coding DNA: TGTGCCATCAGCCCGGGACAGGAGTACTCCTACGAGCAGTACTTC. This encodes CAISPGQEYSYEQYF.

V gene TRBV7-6 combines with J gene TRBJ2-3, with 11 positions matching TRBD2. The CDR3 runs 15 residues. Germline values: CDR1 SGHVS, CDR2 FNYEAQ. V lost 5 bases to trimming and J lost 1 base; unmatched junction nucleotides: 2. The CDR3 spells CASSPLAGGTDTQYF. The CDR3 coding sequence is TGTGCCAGCAGCCCACTAGCGGGAGGCACAGATACGCAGTATTTT.

V gene TRBV14 combines with J gene TRBJ1-2, with D perhaps matching TRBD1 (5 bases). The length of the CDR3 is 14 residues. V was clipped by 3 bases and J by 4 bases, with 12 bases between them. Germline V gene data show CDR1 as SGHDN and CDR2 as FVKESK. CDR3 sequence reads: CASSHSGQGYGYTF. CDR3 coding DNA: TGTGCCAGCAGCCATTCAGGGCAGGGCTATGGCTACACCTTC.

V gene TRBV7-2 combines with J gene TRBJ1-6; no clear D gene. The CDR3 length is 12 residues. V lost 0 bases and J 9 bases, leaving 3 bases between the germline ends. CDR1 is SGHTA and CDR2 is FQGNSA in the germline V gene. CDR3 DNA: TGTGCCAGCAGCTTAGCCCGTTCACCCCTCCACTTT. Its translation: CASSLARSPLHF.

This clone has just a few counts. The chain recombines TRBV18 with TRBJ2-5; tentative D call: TRBD1 (6 bases). V lost 4 bases and J 5 bases, leaving 17 bases between the germline ends. The germline CDR1 and CDR2 sequences are KGHSH and LQKENI. The CDR3 extends over 15 amino acids. The CDR3 region is CASSHPMGARETQYF. In nucleotides, the CDR3 is TGTGCCAGCTCACACCCGATGGGGGCACGGGAGACCCAGTACTTC.

This clone turned up a few times. CDR3 in DNA: TGTGCCAGCTCACCATCTGACAGTCGCGAGCAGTACTTC. Its translation is CASSPSDSREQYF. This chain uses TRBV18 with TRBJ2-7; weak D call: TRBD1 (5 bases). Germline V gene data show CDR1 as KGHSH and CDR2 as LQKENI. Between the trimmed V and J ends, which lost 2 bases and 6 bases, there was a span of 11 bases. The CDR3 totals 13 residues.

This chain joins TRBV9 and TRBJ2-7, with TRBD2 as a possible D gene (5 bases). In germline, CDR1 is SGDLS, CDR2 YYNGEE. The CDR3 spans 15 residues. The ends were cut back, 4 bases at V and 4 bases at J, with 18 bases in the middle. CDR3 protein: CASSLAVQPQYEQYF. The CDR3 nucleotides are TGTGCCAGCAGCCTAGCTGTACAGCCTCAATACGAGCAGTACTTC. The full variable domain, with the rest looked up from reference TRBV9 and TRBJ2-7, is DSGVTQTPKHLITATGQRVTLRCSPRSGDLSVYWYQQSLDQGLQFLIQYYNGEERAKGNILERFSAQQFPDLHSELNLSSLELGDSALYFCASSLAVQPQYEQYFGPGTRLTVT.

This clone was counted between two and nine times. This rearrangement joins TRBV25-1 to TRBJ1-2, with D tentatively TRBD1 (5 bases). Germline V gene sequence: CDR1 MGHDK, CDR2 SYGVNS. This CDR3 has 14 residues. The V end lost 6 bases, the J end lost 4 bases, and 15 bases lay between the germline ends. CDR3 in DNA: TGTGCCAGCAGGGACATAAATGGGGGCTATGGCTACACCTTC. Its protein is CASRDINGGYGYTF.

The chain is built from TRBV7-9 and TRBJ2-7, with D perhaps matching TRBD1 (5 bases). The CDR3 spans 15 residues. Germline V lookup: CDR1 SEHNR, CDR2 FQNEAQ (reference sequence). With 5 bases removed from V and 2 bases from J, the gap between germline ends came to 16 bases. Here the CDR3 DNA reads TGTGCCAGCAGCCAATCAGGGTATGGAGCCTACGAGCAGTACGTC. This codes for CASSQSGYGAYEQYV.